This T cell receptor beta chain was sequenced in a study of blood T cell repertoires in COVID-19. Study members were between roughly 18 and 100 years old and lived in 20 to 25 US regions. Original data processing: Nucleated cell counts were estimated from reference gene primer amplification. Repertoires were generated with immunoSEQ multiplex PCR, while TCRdb's copy carries only in-frame clones and drops some. From that table come the V and J calls and clone size; the DNA was used to work out D and trimming. The table lists some 300,000 clones, 90% of them singletons, with 3.9% in the top ten. The CDR3 consists of 18 residues. The germline V gene has CDR1 MNHEY and CDR2 SMNVEV (reference sequence). Trimming pared 1 base from V and 2 bases from J, leaving 20 bases between.

Sequencing was done on a sample of PBMCs or T cells enriched from blood (not recorded which). The chain combines TRBV27 with TRBJ1-2, with D uncertain. The receptor comes from a woman aged 30 to 39 who had been exposed to COVID-19. The DNA for the CDR3 is TGTGCCAGCAGTTTATGGGATGGGCGACGAGGGAAGAACTATGGCTACACCTTC. Its translation: CASSLWDGRRGKNYGYTF.